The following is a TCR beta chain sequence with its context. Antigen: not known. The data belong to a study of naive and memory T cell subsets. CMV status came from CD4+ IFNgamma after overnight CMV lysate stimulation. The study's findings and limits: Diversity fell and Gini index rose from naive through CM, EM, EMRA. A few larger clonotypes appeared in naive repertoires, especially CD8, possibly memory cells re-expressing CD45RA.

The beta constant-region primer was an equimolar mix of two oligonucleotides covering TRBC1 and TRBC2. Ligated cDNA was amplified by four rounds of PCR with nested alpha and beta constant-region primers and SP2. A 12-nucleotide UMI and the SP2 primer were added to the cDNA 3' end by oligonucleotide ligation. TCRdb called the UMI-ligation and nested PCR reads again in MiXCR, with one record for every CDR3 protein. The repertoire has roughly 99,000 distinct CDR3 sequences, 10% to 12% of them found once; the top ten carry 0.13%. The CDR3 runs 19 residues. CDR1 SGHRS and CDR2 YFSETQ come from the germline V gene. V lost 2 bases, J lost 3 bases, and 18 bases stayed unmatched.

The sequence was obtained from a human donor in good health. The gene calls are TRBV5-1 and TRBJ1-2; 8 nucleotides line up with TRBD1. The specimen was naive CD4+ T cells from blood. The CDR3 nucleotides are TGCGCCAGCAGCTTCGCACAAGGAGGACGACAGGGGAAGGACTATGGCTACACCTTC. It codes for CASSFAQGGRQGKDYGYTF.